This TCR beta chain was sequenced in a study of spatial heterogeneity in lung cancer. Study at large: Averaged across combinations, each unique TCR and UMI pairing appeared more than ten times in raw reads, which were uncorrected.

About this clonotype itself: The antigen is not known.

Time point: sample taken at primary tumor resection. The donors comprised 60 to 85 untreated early-stage non-small cell lung cancer patients. Whole RNA came from tumor, nontumor lung or frozen PBMC and was sequenced without being sorted. The study's findings and limits: For expanded intratumoral alpha and beta TCRs, counts tracked tumor mutation counts.

Trimming cost V 0 bases and J 3 bases, with 12 bases left between them. Per the germline V gene, CDR1 is SGHRS and CDR2 is YFSETQ. The CDR3 consists of 15 residues. All TCR cDNA molecules were individually tagged with a unique molecular identifier. Via MiXCR, TCRdb re-called the 5' RACE reads, giving one row per CDR3 protein. The sample holds around 1,000 distinct CDR3 sequences, roughly 22% seen once. This TCR came from a male donor with early-stage non-small cell lung cancer. This sample comprised lung tumor tissue, obtained at surgery. The chain links TRBV5-1 to TRBJ2-5; D is possibly TRBD1 or TRBD2 (7 bases each). DNA of the CDR3: TGCGCCAGCAGCTTGGAGCGGGGACAGAAAGAGACCCAGTACTTC. Amino acids: CASSLERGQKETQYF.